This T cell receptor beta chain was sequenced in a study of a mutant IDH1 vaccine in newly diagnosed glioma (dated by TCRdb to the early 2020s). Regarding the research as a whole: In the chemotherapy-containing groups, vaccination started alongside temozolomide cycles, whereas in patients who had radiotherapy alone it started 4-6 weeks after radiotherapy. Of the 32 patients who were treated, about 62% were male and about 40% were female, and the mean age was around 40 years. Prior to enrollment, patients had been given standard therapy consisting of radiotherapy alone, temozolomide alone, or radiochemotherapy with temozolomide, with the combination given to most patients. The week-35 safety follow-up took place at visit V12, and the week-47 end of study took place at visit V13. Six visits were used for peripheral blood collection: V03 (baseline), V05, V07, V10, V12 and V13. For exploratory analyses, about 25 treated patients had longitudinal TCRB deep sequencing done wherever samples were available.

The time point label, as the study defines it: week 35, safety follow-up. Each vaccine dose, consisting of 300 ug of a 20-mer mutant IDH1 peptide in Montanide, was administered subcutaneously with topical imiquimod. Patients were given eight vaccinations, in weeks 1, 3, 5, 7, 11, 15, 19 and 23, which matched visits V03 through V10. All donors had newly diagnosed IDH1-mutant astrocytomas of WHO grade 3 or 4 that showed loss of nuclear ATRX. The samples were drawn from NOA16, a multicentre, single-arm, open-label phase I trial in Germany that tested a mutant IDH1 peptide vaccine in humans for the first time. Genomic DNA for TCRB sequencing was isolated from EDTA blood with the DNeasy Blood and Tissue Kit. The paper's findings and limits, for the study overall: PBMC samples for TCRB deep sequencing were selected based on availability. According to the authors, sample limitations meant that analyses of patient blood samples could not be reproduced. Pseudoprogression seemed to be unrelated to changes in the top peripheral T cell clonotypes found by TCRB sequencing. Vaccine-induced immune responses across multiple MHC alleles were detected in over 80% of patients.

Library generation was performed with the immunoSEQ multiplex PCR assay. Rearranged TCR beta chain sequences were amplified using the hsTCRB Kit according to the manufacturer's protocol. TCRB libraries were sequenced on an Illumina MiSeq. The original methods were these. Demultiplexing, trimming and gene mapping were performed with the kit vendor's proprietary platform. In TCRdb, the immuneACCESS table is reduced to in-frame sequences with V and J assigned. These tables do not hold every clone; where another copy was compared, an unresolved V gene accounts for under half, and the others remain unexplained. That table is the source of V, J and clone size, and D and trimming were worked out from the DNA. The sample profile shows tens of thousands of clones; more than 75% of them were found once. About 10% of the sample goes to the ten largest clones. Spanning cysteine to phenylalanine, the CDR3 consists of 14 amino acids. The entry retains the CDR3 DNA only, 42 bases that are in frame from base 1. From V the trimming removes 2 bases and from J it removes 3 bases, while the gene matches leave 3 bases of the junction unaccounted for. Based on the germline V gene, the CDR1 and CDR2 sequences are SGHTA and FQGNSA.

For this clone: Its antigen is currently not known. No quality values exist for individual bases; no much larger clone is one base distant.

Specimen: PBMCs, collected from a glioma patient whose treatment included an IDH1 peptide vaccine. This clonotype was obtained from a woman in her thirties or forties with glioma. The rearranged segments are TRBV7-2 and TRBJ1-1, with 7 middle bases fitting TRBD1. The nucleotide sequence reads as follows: TGTGCCAGCAGCTTATTTACAGGGGACACTGAAGCTTTCTTT. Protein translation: CASSLFTGDTEAFF.